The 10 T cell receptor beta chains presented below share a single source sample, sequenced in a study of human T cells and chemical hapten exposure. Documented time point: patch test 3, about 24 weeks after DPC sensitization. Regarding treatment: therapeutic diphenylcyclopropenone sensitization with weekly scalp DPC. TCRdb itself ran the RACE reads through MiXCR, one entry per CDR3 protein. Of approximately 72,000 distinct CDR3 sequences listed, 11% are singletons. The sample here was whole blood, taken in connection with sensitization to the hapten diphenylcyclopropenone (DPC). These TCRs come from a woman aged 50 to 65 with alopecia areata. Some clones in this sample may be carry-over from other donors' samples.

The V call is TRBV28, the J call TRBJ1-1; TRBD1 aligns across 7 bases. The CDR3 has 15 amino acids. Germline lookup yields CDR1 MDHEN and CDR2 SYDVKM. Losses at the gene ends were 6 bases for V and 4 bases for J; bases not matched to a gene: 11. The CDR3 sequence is CASRSSTGQFTEAFF. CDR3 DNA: TGTGCCAGCAGATCTAGCACGGGACAGTTCACTGAAGCTTTCTTT.

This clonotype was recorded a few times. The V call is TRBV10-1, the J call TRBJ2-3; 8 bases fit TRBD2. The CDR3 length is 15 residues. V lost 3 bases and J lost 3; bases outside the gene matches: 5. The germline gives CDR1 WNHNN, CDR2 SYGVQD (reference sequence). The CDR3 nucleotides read TGCGCCAGCAGTGAAGTAGCGGGGACTACAGATACGCAGTATTTT. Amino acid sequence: CASSEVAGTTDTQYF.

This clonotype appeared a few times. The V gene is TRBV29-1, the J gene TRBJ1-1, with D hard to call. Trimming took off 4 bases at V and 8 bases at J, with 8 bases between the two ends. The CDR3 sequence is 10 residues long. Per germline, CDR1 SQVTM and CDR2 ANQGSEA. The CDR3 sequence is CSVVAGEAFF. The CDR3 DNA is TGCAGCGTTGTTGCGGGAGAAGCTTTCTTT.

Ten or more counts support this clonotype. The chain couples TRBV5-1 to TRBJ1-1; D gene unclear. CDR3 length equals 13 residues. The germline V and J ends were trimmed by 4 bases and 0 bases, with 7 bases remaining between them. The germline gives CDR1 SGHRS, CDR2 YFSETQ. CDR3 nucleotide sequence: TGCGCCAGCAGCGTGGGGTTGAACACTGAAGCTTTCTTT. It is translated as CASSVGLNTEAFF.

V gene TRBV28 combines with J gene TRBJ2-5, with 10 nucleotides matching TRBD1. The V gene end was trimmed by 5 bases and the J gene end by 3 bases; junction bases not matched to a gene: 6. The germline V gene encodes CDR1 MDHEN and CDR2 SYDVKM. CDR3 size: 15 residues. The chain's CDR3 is CASSLHGTGEETQYF. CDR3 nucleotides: TGTGCCAGCAGTCTCCACGGGACAGGGGAAGAGACCCAGTACTTC. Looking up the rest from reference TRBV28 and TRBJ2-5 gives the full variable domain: DVKVTQSSRYLVKRTGEKVFLECVQDMDHENMFWYRQDPGLGLRLIYFSYDVKMKEKGDIPEGYSVSREKKERFSLILESASTNQTSMYLCASSLHGTGEETQYFGPGTRLLVL.

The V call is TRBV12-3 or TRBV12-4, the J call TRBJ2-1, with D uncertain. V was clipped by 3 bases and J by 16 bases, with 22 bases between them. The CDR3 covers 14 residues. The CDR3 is CASSFSGARPMRFF. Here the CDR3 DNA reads TGTGCCAGCAGTTTTAGTGGAGCCCGTCCCATGAGATTCTTC.

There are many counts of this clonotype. CDR3 DNA: TGTGCCAGCAGTTTAATTTTTCTTCGACAACAGAAAAACACTGAAGCTTTCTTT. Protein: CASSLIFLRQQKNTEAFF. The V call is TRBV28, the J call TRBJ1-1; no clear D gene. V gave up 2 bases and J gave up 2 bases, with 21 bases separating them. Germline V gives CDR1 MDHEN, CDR2 SYDVKM. The CDR3 totals 18 residues.

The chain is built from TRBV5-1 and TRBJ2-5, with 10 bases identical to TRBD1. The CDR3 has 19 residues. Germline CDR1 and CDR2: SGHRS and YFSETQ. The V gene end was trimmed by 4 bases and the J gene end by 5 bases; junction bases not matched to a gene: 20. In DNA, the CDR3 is TGCGCCAGCAGCAGGGTTGGTTCAAGCGGGACAGGGGTTTTGGAGACCCAGTACTTC. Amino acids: CASSRVGSSGTGVLETQYF.

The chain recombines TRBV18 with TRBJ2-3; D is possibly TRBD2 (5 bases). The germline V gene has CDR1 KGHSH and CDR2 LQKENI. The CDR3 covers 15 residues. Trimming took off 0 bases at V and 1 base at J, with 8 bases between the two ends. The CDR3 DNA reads TGTGCCAGCTCACCACCGAACGGGGGCACAGATACGCAGTATTTT. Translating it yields CASSPPNGGTDTQYF.

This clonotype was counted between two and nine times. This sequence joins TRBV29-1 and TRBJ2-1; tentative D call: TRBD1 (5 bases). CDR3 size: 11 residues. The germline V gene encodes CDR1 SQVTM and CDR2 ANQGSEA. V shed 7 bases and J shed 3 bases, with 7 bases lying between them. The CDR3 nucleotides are TGCAGCGGGCAGGGCTACAATGAGCAGTTCTTC. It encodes CSGQGYNEQFF.